This TCR beta chain stems from a study of T cells expressing NK-cell markers. Comments on this clonotype: Its antigen is undetermined.

Points from the study as a whole: As a fraction of CD8+ T cells, dominant NKG2C+ clonotypes reached roughly 1.0-7.5% in a handful of donors.

The CDR3 spans 17 residues. 5'RACE template switching with UMIs produced the TCR beta cDNA. TCRdb reprocessed the 5' RACE reads, with one entry per CDR3 protein and no DNA. The sample holds some 140,000 distinct CDR3 sequences. The chain recombines TRBV21-1 with TRBJ2-3; TCRdb indicates TRBD1, and absent DNA this call remains unverified. TRBV21-1 is reported as a pseudogene. The sequenced sample consisted of blood T cells: a sorted CD56 or NKG2C T cell subset, CD4+ or CD8+ T cells, or bulk PBMC T cells (not recorded which). The receptor was derived from a woman aged 50 to 60 in good health. The CDR3 reads CASSNPSRDSYTDTQYF.